These T cell receptor beta chains were read from a single sample in a study of cytomegalovirus exposure and HLA in healthy donors. Assay: immunoSEQ multiplex PCR; the TCRdb copy retains only in-frame clones and omits some. Of 180,000 or so clones listed, around 80% are singletons. Sequencing was performed on PBMCs. These receptors all come from a man aged 35-49 years in good health and CMV-seronegative. Both conserved end residues are part of each CDR3. D genes are given only for firm matches. A clone size is listed for some rows: how often the clone was seen (once, few, many), or a class if it is expanded.

>-|15|-|TRBV2|TRBJ2-7
TGTGCCAGCAGTGAATGGGGGGAGGCCTCCTACGAGCAGTACTTC
CASSEWGEASYEQYF
>-|16|-|TRBV7-2|TRBJ2-3
TGTGCCAGCAGCGCGCGGGCCACGCTGGACACAGATACGCAGTATTTT
CASSARATLDTDTQYF
>once|14|TRBD1|TRBV15|TRBJ1-2
TGTGCCACCAGGCAATCAGGACAGGGCTATGGCTACACCTTC
CATRQSGQGYGYTF
>-|13|TRBD1|TRBV28|TRBJ1-1
TGTGCCAGCAGTTCACCAGGGGGCGGGGAGGCTTTCTTT
CASSSPGGGEAFF
>-|17|TRBD2|TRBV5-4|TRBJ2-3
TGTGCCAGCAGCTTCCACGGCGGGCGGGGGGGCCTCGATACGCAGTATTTT
CASSFHGGRGGLDTQYF
>-|16|TRBD2|TRBV19|TRBJ2-1
TGTGCCAGTAGTACAATAGCGGGAGGGCCGATGGTTGAGCAGTTCTTC
CASSTIAGGPMVEQFF
>-|15|-|TRBV7-2|TRBJ1-1
TGTGCCAGCACCGTGGGGAGTGCGGTGAACACTGAAGCTTTCTTT
CASTVGSAVNTEAFF
>-|14|TRBD1|TRBV6-5|TRBJ2-5
TGTGCCAGCAGTTACGACAGGACAGGGGAGACCCAGTACTTC
CASSYDRTGETQYF
>-|15|TRBD1|TRBV12-5|TRBJ2-1
TGTGCTAGTGGTTTGGGCCGGGACAGTTACAATGAGCAGTTCTTC
CASGLGRDSYNEQFF
>-|16|-|TRBV27|TRBJ1-6
TGTGCCAGCAGTTTACAGGCGGGGACCGCTAATTCACCCCTCCACTTT
CASSLQAGTANSPLHF
>-|14|-|TRBV6-5|TRBJ2-3
TGTGCCAGCAGTTACTCGACTAGTAGAGATACGCAGTATTTT
CASSYSTSRDTQYF
>once|11|-|TRBV6-6|TRBJ2-3
TGTGCCAGCAATAGTGGTCATACGCAGTATTTT
CASNSGHTQYF
>-|16|TRBD2|TRBV11-1|TRBJ2-1
TGTGCCAGCAGCTGGGTGGGACTAGCGGGGGTCAATGAGCAGTTCTTC
CASSWVGLAGVNEQFF
>-|15|TRBD2|TRBV5-1|TRBJ2-7
TGCGCCAGCAGCTTAGGCGGGAGTGCGGGTTACGAGCAGTACTTC
CASSLGGSAGYEQYF
>-|15|-|TRBV18|TRBJ2-2
TGTGCCAGCTCACCACCTAACATAGCGTCCGGGGAGCTGTTTTTT
CASSPPNIASGELFF
>-|11|-|TRBV28|TRBJ1-2
TGTGCCAGCAGAGCCCTCTATGGCTACACCTTC
CASRALYGYTF
>-|15|-|TRBV5-1|TRBJ2-4
TGCGCCAGCAGTCCACAGGGGGGGGCCAAAAACATTCAGTACTTC
CASSPQGGAKNIQYF
>-|14|-|TRBV5-1|TRBJ1-1
TGCGCCAGCAGCTTGCTGCCTAGTGACACTGAAGCTTTCTTT
CASSLLPSDTEAFF
>-|15|-|TRBV4-1|TRBJ1-5
TGCGCCAGCAGCCAAGATACGGGAGGTAATCAGCCCCAGCATTTT
CASSQDTGGNQPQHF
>-|17|TRBD1|TRBV19|TRBJ2-2
TGTGCCAGTGACACAGGGGTCGCCCGAAGGTACACCGGGGAGCTGTTTTTT
CASDTGVARRYTGELFF
>-|13|-|TRBV7-9|TRBJ1-5
TGTGCCAGCAGTCGGGGGGGGAATCAGCCCCAGCATTTT
CASSRGGNQPQHF
>-|14|TRBD1|TRBV19|TRBJ1-1
TGTGCCAGTAGTATAACAGGGGCGAACACTGAAGCTTTCTTT
CASSITGANTEAFF
>-|16|TRBD2|TRBV28|TRBJ2-7
TGTGCCAGCAGTTTGTTAACGGGAGGCGCCTCCTACGAGCAGTACTTC
CASSLLTGGASYEQYF
>-|13|TRBD2|TRBV27|TRBJ2-7
TGTGCCAGCAGTAGCGGGAGCTCCTACGAGCAGTACTTC
CASSSGSSYEQYF
>-|16|-|TRBV19|TRBJ2-1
TGTGCCAGTAGTATGGCTTTGGGCAGAAACTACAATGAGCAGTTCTTC
CASSMALGRNYNEQFF
>-|14|-|TRBV10-3|TRBJ2-7
TGTGCCATCAGCTCGAGTTGGAGCTCCTACGAGCAGTACTTC
CAISSSWSSYEQYF
>few|13|-|TRBV19|TRBJ1-1
TGTGCCAGTAGCCTCGGGAATCGGGCTGAAGCTTTCTTT
CASSLGNRAEAFF
>-|13|-|TRBV6-5|TRBJ2-7
TGTGCCAGCAGCTTTCCCGGGACCTACGAGCAGTACTTC
CASSFPGTYEQYF
>-|15|-|TRBV6-5|TRBJ1-2
TGTGCCAGCAGTTACTCAACGGGGGGGTCGTGGGGCTACACCTTC
CASSYSTGGSWGYTF
>-|14|-|TRBV9|TRBJ1-1
TGTGCCAGCAGCGTAGGTAACAGGGACACTGAAGCTTTCTTT
CASSVGNRDTEAFF
>-|16|-|TRBV7-9|TRBJ2-7
TGTTCCAGCAGCTTAATCGTCTCGGGGGAATCCTACGAGCAGTACTTC
CSSSLIVSGESYEQYF
>-|15|-|TRBV7-6|TRBJ1-5
TGTGCCAGCAGCCCCGCCACAGGGAGCAATCAGCCCCAGCATTTT
CASSPATGSNQPQHF
>-|15|-|TRBV28|TRBJ1-3
TGTGCCAGCAGTTTGGGCGGGGGTCTCAGAAACACCATATATTTT
CASSLGGGLRNTIYF
>once|15|-|TRBV5-1|TRBJ2-2
TGCGCCAGCAGCTTGGGACTAGTGGACACCGGGGAGCTGTTTTTT
CASSLGLVDTGELFF
>few|12|-|TRBV7-2|TRBJ2-1
TGTGCCAGCAGTCTACAGCGGAATGAGCAGTTCTTC
CASSLQRNEQFF
>-|15|-|TRBV5-1|TRBJ1-1
TGCGCCAGCAGCTTCGAGCAGGACTACTACACTGAAGCTTTCTTT
CASSFEQDYYTEAFF
>-|16|-|TRBV4-3|TRBJ2-2
TGCGCCAGCAGCCCAGGAGGCGGGGTTTTCGCCGGGGAGCTGTTTTTT
CASSPGGGVFAGELFF
>once|15|TRBD2|TRBV19|TRBJ2-7
TGTGCCAGTAAGTCCGGGACTAGCGGTTCCTACGAACAGTACTTC
CASKSGTSGSYEQYF
>-|12|-|TRBV7-2|TRBJ1-2
TGTGCCAGCAGCTTTAGACAGTATGGCTACACCTTC
CASSFRQYGYTF
>few|13|TRBD1|TRBV6-6|TRBJ2-3
TGTGCCAGCAGGATAGGACAGGGAGATACGCAGTATTTT
CASRIGQGDTQYF
>-|15|TRBD1|TRBV4-3|TRBJ2-3
TGCGCCAGCAGCCAGATGGACGACAGGGCCAATACGCAGTATTTT
CASSQMDDRANTQYF
>-|13|-|TRBV29-1|TRBJ2-2
TGCAGCGTTGGAGGCAGGGCCACCGGGGAGCTGTTTTTT
CSVGGRATGELFF